Here is one T cell receptor beta chain with its context. This entry is derived from a study of cytomegalovirus exposure and HLA in healthy donors. TCRdb's copy holds only in-frame clones and misses some; the assay was immunoSEQ multiplex PCR. The table has about 64,000 clones, roughly 91% seen once. The ends were cut back, 6 bases at V and 4 bases at J, with 16 bases in the middle. The CDR3 spans 14 residues. CDR1 is KGHSH and CDR2 is LQKENI in the germline V gene. This clonotype was sampled from a woman between 18 and 29 years old in good health and CMV-seronegative. This chain connects TRBV18 to TRBJ2-7, with D unclear. The sequenced sample was PBMCs. The CDR3 DNA follows: TGTGCCAGCTCCCCCCCTGGGCAGCCTTACGAGCAGTACTTC. Its translation: CASSPPGQPYEQYF.